This passage covers 10 T cell receptor beta chains from one sample sequenced in a study of technical replicates of blood from a handful of donors. The assay was immunoSEQ multiplex PCR, and TCRdb's table has in-frame clones only and misses some. The profile shows tens of thousands of clones, about 94% of them singletons. The specimen sequenced was T cells isolated from PBMCs. These receptors were collected from a human donor in good health.

This chain uses TRBV5-6 with TRBJ2-7; D unresolved. V lost 1 base to trimming and J lost 3 bases, with 8 bases between them. CDR1 is SGHDT and CDR2 is YYEEEE in the germline V gene. This CDR3 has 13 residues. Here the CDR3 DNA reads TGTGCCAGCAGCTTGCTGGCCGTCTACGAGCAGTACTTC. This gives the protein CASSLLAVYEQYF.

The chain uses TRBV5-1 and TRBJ2-5; TRBD1 aligns across 7 bases. The V and J ends lost 9 bases and 1 base, in that order; junction bases with no gene match: 9. Germline V gene data show CDR1 as SGHRS and CDR2 as YFSETQ. The CDR3 contains 14 residues. The CDR3 bases are TGCGCCACTACCTCGGGACAGCTCCAAGAGACCCAGTACTTC. It is translated as CATTSGQLQETQYF.

V is TRBV5-1 and J is TRBJ2-7; 7 nucleotides line up with TRBD1. In germline, CDR1 is SGHRS, CDR2 YFSETQ. CDR3 length: 16 residues. V dropped 0 bases and J dropped 3; count of bases not matched to a gene: 9. The CDR3 sequence: CASSLAATGNFYEQYF. CDR3 bases: TGCGCCAGCAGCTTGGCCGCGACAGGGAATTTCTACGAGCAGTACTTC. Full variable domain (missing parts from reference TRBV5-1 and TRBJ2-7): KAGVTQTPRYLIKTRGQQVTLSCSPISGHRSVSWYQQTPGQGLQFLFEYFSETQRNKGNFPGRFSGRQFSNSRSEMNVSTLELGDSALYLCASSLAATGNFYEQYFGPGTRLTVT.

This clone was picked up one time. The chain carries TRBV30 and TRBJ2-7; TRBD1 agrees at 10 bases. Trimming at V came to 3 bases and at J to 6 bases, leaving 8 bases not matched to a gene. The germline V gene encodes CDR1 GTSNPN and CDR2 SVGIG (reference sequence). This CDR3 comprises 14 residues. Here the CDR3 reads CAWRIPGQGIEQYF. Here the CDR3 DNA reads TGTGCCTGGAGGATACCGGGACAGGGGATCGAGCAGTACTTC.

This clone was seen only once. The rearrangement links TRBV7-3 to TRBJ2-7; TRBD2 matches 9 bases. Looked up from germline, CDR1 is SGHTA and CDR2 is FQGTGA. V dropped 2 bases and J dropped 5; count of bases not matched to a gene: 7. CDR3 size: 15 residues. This CDR3 reads CASSLWSLAGDEQYF. In DNA form, the CDR3 reads TGTGCCAGCAGCTTATGGTCACTAGCGGGCGACGAGCAGTACTTC.

The rearrangement links TRBV7-6 to TRBJ2-7; 10 bases map to TRBD1. V lost 9 bases, J lost 1 base, and 6 bases stayed unmatched. CDR1 is SGHVS and CDR2 is FNYEAQ in the germline V gene. This CDR3 has 14 residues. DNA for the CDR3: TGTGCCAGTGGACCGGGACAGGGGTCCTACGAGCAGTACTTC. The encoded protein is CASGPGQGSYEQYF.

This clone was seen once. The chain is built from TRBV6-5 and TRBJ1-3, with unresolved D. The CDR3 runs to 13 residues. Trimming left V 7 bases short and J 4 bases short, with 11 bases between. The germline V gene encodes CDR1 MNHEY and CDR2 SVGAGI. The CDR3 loop is CASISGGGNTIYF. CDR3 in DNA: TGTGCCAGCATCTCGGGAGGGGGAAACACCATATATTTT.

The chain has TRBV11-2 and TRBJ2-7; a weak D match, TRBD2 (5 bases). Trimming shortened V by 0 bases and J by 1 base, and 7 bases separated the two germline ends. Germline V lookup: CDR1 SGHAT, CDR2 FQNNGV. The CDR3 consists of 14 residues. The DNA of the CDR3 is TGTGCCAGCAGCTTAGATCGGGGTTCCTACGAGCAGTACTTC. It encodes CASSLDRGSYEQYF.

The V call is TRBV28, the J call TRBJ1-2; 10 positions agree with TRBD1. Looked up from germline, CDR1 is MDHEN and CDR2 is SYDVKM. The CDR3 sequence is 12 residues long. V lost 7 bases to trimming and J lost 6 bases; unmatched junction nucleotides: 2. CDR3 DNA: TGTGCCAGCAAGACAGGGGGCGATGGCTACACCTTC. It translates to CASKTGGDGYTF.

The V and J genes are TRBV7-9 and TRBJ2-7; the match to TRBD1 covers 12 bases. The V and J ends lost 5 bases and 7 bases, in that order; junction bases with no gene match: 12. Per the germline V gene, CDR1 is SEHNR and CDR2 is FQNEAQ (reference sequence). There are 16 residues in the CDR3. The CDR3 loop is CASSPIGTGGAEEQYF. CDR3 nucleotide sequence: TGTGCCAGCAGCCCGATCGGGACAGGGGGCGCGGAGGAGCAGTACTTC.